Shown below are 3 T cell receptor beta chains from a single sample sequenced in a study of patients and donors after allogeneic stem cell transplantation. TCRdb re-derived calls from the RT-PCR reads in MiXCR, one entry per CDR3 protein. The sample lists about 410,000 distinct CDR3 sequences, roughly 17% occurring once. Sequencing was performed on blood, either unsorted or a sorted T cell fraction (not recorded which). These receptors all come from a human donor who was either an allogeneic HSCT recipient or a stem cell or donor lymphocyte infusion donor (not recorded which). It is not recorded whose cells these are; they may come from a transplant donor.

The sample holds a few counts of this clonotype. V is TRBV2 and J is TRBJ2-2; 14 bases fit TRBD2. This CDR3 has 17 residues. Germline V gene data show CDR1 as SNHLY and CDR2 as FYNNEI. The V gene end was trimmed by 5 bases and the J gene end by 6 bases; junction bases not matched to a gene: 8. CDR3 residues: CASSYGLAGGMAGELFF. CDR3 nucleotides: TGTGCCAGCAGTTACGGACTAGCGGGGGGTATGGCCGGGGAGCTGTTTTTT.

Only a few counts were recorded for this clonotype. V and J are TRBV7-9 and TRBJ1-6; 7 bases match TRBD1. V shed 5 bases and J 7 bases; nucleotides not matched to a gene: 8. The germline V gene encodes CDR1 SEHNR and CDR2 FQNEAQ (reference sequence). The CDR3 spans 15 residues. DNA of the CDR3: TGTGCCAGCAGCCCTTTCCCGACAGGGAATTCACCCCTCCACTTT. This gives the protein CASSPFPTGNSPLHF.

The J gene is TRBJ2-3, the V gene TRBV29-1, with 8 bases lining up with TRBD2. After removal of 3 bases from V and 3 bases from J, the junction contained 8 bases not matched to a gene. CDR3 length: 15 residues. Germline loops: CDR1 SQVTM, CDR2 ANQGSEA. CDR3 sequence: CSVDLGTRGTDTQYF. The CDR3 DNA reads as TGCAGCGTTGACCTAGGGACTAGAGGTACAGATACGCAGTATTTT.